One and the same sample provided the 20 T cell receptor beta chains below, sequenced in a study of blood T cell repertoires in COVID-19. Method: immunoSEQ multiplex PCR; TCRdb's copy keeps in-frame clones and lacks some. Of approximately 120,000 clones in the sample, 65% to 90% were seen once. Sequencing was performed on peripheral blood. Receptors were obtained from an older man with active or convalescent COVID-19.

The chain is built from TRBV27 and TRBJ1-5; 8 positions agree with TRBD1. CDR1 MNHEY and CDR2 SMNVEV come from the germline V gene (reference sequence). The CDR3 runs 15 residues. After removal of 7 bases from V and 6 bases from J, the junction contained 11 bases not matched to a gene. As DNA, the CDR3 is TGTGCCAGCACTCTCCGACAGGGGATCGGTCAGCCCCAGCATTTT. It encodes CASTLRQGIGQPQHF.

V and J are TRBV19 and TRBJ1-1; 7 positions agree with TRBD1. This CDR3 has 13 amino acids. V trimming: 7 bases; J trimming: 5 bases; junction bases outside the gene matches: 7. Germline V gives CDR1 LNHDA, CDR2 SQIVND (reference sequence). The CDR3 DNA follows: TGTGCCAGTAACAACAGGGGAGTAACTGAAGCTTTCTTT. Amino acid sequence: CASNNRGVTEAFF.

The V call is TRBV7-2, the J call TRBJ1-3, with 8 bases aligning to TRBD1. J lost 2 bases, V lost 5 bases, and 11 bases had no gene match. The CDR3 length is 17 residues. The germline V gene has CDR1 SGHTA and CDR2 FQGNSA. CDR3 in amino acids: CASSPLTGESAGNTIYF. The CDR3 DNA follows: TGTGCCAGCAGCCCGTTGACAGGGGAATCGGCTGGAAACACCATATATTTT. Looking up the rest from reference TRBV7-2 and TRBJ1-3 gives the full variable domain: GAGVSQSPSNKVTEKGKDVELRCDPISGHTALYWYRQSLGQGLEFLIYFQGNSAPDKSGLPSDRFSAERTGGSVSTLTIQRTQQEDSAVYLCASSPLTGESAGNTIYFGEGSWLTVV.

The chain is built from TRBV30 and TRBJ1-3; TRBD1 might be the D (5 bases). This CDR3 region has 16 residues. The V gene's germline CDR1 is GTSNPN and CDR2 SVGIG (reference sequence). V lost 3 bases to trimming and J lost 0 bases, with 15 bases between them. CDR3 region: CAWSQAGRYSGNTIYF. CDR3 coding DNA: TGTGCCTGGAGCCAAGCGGGACGGTACTCTGGAAACACCATATATTTT.

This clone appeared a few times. CDR3: CSASDPGERDNEQFF. As DNA, the CDR3 is TGCAGTGCTAGTGACCCGGGGGAGCGAGACAATGAGCAGTTCTTC. The V gene is TRBV20-1, the J gene TRBJ2-1; D is possibly TRBD2 (6 bases). CDR3 length equals 15 residues. V was clipped by 3 bases and J by 5 bases, with 17 bases between them. The V gene's germline CDR1 is DFQATT and CDR2 SNEGSKA (reference sequence).

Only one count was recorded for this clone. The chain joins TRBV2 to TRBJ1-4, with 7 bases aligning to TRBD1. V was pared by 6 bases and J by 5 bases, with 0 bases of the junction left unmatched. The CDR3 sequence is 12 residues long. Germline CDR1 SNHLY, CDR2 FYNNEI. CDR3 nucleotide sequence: TGTGCCAGCAGACAGGGGAATGAAAAACTGTTTTTT. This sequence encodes CASRQGNEKLFF. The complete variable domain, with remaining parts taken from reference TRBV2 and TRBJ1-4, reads EPEVTQTPSHQVTQMGQEVILRCVPISNHLYFYWYRQILGQKVEFLVSFYNNEISEKSEIFDDQFSVERPDGSNFTLKIRSTKLEDSAMYFCASRQGNEKLFFGSGTQLSVL.

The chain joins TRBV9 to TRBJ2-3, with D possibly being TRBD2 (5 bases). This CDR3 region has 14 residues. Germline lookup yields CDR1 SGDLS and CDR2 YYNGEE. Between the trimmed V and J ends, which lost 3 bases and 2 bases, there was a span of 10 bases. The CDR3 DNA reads TGTGCCAGCAGCGGCGGGTCGCACACAGATACGCAGTATTTT. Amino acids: CASSGGSHTDTQYF.

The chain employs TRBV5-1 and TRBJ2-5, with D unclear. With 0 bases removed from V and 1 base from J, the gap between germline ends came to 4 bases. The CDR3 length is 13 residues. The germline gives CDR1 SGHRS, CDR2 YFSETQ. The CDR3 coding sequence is TGCGCCAGCAGCTTGGACACCCAAGAGACCCAGTACTTC. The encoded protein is CASSLDTQETQYF.

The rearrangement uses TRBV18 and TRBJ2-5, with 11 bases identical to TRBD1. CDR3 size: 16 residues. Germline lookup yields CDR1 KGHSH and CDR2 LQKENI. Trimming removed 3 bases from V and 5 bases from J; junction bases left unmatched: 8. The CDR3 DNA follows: TGTGCCAGCTCACCCCTCGGACAGGGGGCTGTCGAGACCCAGTACTTC. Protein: CASSPLGQGAVETQYF.

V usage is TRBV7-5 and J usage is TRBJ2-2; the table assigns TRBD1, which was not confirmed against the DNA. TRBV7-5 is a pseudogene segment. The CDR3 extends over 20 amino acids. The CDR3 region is CVRSKPRGATKGDHTGELFF. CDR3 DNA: TGTGTCAGAAGCAAACCCAGGGGAGCGACTAAAGGTGACCACACCGGGGAGCTGTTTTTT.

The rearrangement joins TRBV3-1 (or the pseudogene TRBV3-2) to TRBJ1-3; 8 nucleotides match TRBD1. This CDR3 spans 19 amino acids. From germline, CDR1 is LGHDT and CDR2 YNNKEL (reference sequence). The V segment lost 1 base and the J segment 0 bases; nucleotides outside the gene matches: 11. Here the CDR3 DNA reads TGTGCCAGCAGCCAAGTAGGAGGGGGACAGGTCCTCTCTGGAAACACCATATATTTT. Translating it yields CASSQVGGGQVLSGNTIYF.

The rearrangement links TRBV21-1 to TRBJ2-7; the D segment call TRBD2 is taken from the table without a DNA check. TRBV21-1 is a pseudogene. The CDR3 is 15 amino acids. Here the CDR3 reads CASSPAEGKYYEQYF. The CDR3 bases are TGTGCCAGCAGCCCCGCGGAGGGCAAATACTACGAGCAGTACTTC.

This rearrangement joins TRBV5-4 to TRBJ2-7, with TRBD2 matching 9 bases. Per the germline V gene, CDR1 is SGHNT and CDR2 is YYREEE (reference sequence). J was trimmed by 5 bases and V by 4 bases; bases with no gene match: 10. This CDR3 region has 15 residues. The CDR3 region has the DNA TGTGCCAGCAGCCGCGGGGGGGTAGAACCCCACGAGCAGTACTTC. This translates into CASSRGGVEPHEQYF.

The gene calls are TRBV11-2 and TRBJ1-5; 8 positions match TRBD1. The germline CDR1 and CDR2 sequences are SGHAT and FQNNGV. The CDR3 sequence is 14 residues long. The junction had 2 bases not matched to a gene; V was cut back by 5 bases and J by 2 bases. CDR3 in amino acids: CASSPTGGNQPQHF. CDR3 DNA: TGTGCCAGCAGCCCGACAGGGGGCAATCAGCCCCAGCATTTT.

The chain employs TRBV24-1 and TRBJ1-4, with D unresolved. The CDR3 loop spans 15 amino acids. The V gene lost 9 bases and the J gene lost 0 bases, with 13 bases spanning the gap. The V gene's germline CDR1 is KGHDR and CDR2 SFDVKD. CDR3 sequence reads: CATSLGGATNEKLFF. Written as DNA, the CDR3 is TGTGCCACCTCCCTGGGAGGAGCAACTAATGAAAAACTGTTTTTT.

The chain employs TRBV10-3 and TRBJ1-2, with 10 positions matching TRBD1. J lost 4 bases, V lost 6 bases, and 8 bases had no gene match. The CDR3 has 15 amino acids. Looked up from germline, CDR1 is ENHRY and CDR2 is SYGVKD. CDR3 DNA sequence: TGTGCCATCAGGGACTCCGGGACAGGGGTCTATGGCTACACCTTC. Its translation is CAIRDSGTGVYGYTF.

CDR3 DNA: TGTGCCAGCAGTTTTTACTTTCGTACTAGCGGGAGGGCCTTATACAATGAGCAGTTCTTC. This gives the protein CASSFYFRTSGRALYNEQFF. The chain employs TRBV27 and TRBJ2-1; 13 nucleotides match TRBD2. After removal of 3 bases from V and 4 bases from J, the junction contained 15 bases not matched to a gene. Germline CDR1 MNHEY, CDR2 SMNVEV (reference sequence). The CDR3 runs to 20 residues.

The CDR3 sequence: CASSQARGPQETQYF. CDR3 DNA sequence: TGTGCCAGCAGCCAAGCCAGGGGGCCCCAAGAGACCCAGTACTTC. The chain joins TRBV3-1 (or the pseudogene TRBV3-2) to TRBJ2-5, with TRBD1 matching over 8 bases. J was trimmed by 1 base and V by 1 base; bases with no gene match: 2. The CDR3 has 15 residues. Per germline, CDR1 LGHDT and CDR2 YNNKEL (reference sequence).

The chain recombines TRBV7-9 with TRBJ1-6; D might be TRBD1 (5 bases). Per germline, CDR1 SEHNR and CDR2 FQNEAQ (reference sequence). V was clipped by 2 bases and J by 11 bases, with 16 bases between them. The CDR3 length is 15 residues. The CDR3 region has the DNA TGTGCCAGCAGCTTACGGGGGAATCGGACTACACCCCTCCACTTT. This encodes CASSLRGNRTTPLHF.

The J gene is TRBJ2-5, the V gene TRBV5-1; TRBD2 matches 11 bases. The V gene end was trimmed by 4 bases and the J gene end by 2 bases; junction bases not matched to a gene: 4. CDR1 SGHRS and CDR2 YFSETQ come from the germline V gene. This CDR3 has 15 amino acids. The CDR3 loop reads CASSPTSGMQETQYF. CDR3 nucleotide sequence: TGCGCCAGCAGCCCGACTAGCGGGATGCAAGAGACCCAGTACTTC.